The entry below describes one TCR beta chain. These data are taken from a study of CD8 T cells in Susac syndrome. RNA, at roughly 0.5 to 1 ug, was reverse transcribed with random hexamers. By means of immunoSEQ multiplex PCR, TCR beta CDR3 spanning 54 Vbeta and 13 Jbeta underwent amplification. TCRdb analysed the immunoSEQ multiplex PCR reads with MiXCR anew, one entry per CDR3 protein. The profile covers around 180,000 distinct CDR3 sequences, with 95% appearing a single time and approximately 0.1% taken by the ten largest. The ends were cut back, 2 bases at V and 3 bases at J, with 10 bases in the middle. Germline-derived CDR1 and CDR2 are SEHNR and FQNEAQ (reference sequence). The CDR3 loop spans 14 amino acids. Treatment-naive patients with stable or active relapsing-remitting disease served as multiple sclerosis controls. Both CD4+ and CD8+ T cells were negatively isolated, and TEMRA cells underwent FACS enrichment.

The gene calls are TRBV7-9 and TRBJ2-5, with D tentatively TRBD2 (6 bases). The sequencing input was CD4+ T cells from PBMCs. The receptor was isolated from a human donor with multiple sclerosis. CDR3 nucleotides: TGTGCCAGCAGCTTACAGGCTAGCGAAGAGACCCAGTACTTC. Amino acids: CASSLQASEETQYF.